This TCR beta chain was recorded in a study of T cell repertoires in cytomegalovirus infection. TCRdb reprocessed the reads with MiXCR, giving one entry per CDR3 protein. The data contain about 460,000 distinct CDR3 sequences, 10% to 12% of them seen just once; the ten biggest clones take up about 10%. The ends lost 3 bases at V and 2 bases at J; junction bases unmatched: 8. CDR3 size: 15 residues. Germline CDR1 and CDR2: DFQATT and SNEGSKA (reference sequence). This chain connects TRBV20-1 to TRBJ2-3; 7 bases map to TRBD2. The sequencing input was PBMCs. This receptor was taken from a human donor in good health (CMV status not recorded). Some clones in this sample may be carry-over from other donors' samples. As DNA, the CDR3 is TGCAGTGCTAGTCCTCTAGCGGATAACACAGATACGCAGTATTTT. Amino acids: CSASPLADNTDTQYF.